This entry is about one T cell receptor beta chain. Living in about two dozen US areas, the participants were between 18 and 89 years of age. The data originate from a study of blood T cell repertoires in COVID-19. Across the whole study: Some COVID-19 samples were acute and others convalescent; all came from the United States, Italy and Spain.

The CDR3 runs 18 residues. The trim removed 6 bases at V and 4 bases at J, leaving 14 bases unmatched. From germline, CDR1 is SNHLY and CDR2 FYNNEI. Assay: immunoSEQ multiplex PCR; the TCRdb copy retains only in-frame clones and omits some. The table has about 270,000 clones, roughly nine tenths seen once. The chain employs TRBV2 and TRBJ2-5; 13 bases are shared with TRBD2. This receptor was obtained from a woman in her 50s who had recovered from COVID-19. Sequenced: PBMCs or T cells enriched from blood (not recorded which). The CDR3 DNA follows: TGTGCCAGCAGAGGGGTATTACCGGGACTAGCGGGAAGAGAGACCCAGTACTTC. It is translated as CASRGVLPGLAGRETQYF. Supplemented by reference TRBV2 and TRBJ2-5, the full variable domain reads EPEVTQTPSHQVTQMGQEVILRCVPISNHLYFYWYRQILGQKVEFLVSFYNNEISEKSEIFDDQFSVERPDGSNFTLKIRSTKLEDSAMYFCASRGVLPGLAGRETQYFGPGTRLLVL.